Listed below are T cell receptor beta chains from one sample, sequenced in a study of cytomegalovirus exposure and HLA in healthy donors. The data were produced by immunoSEQ multiplex PCR, yet TCRdb's version contains in-frame clones alone and is incomplete. This sample has roughly 100,000 clones, with roughly 79% found just once. Sequencing input: PBMCs. The receptors here all came from a man in his forties or fifties in good health and CMV-seropositive. The CDR3 runs from the conserved cysteine through the conserved F or W. D genes are given only for firm matches. The size of a clone is reported for some rows only, either as once, few or many, or as a class for expanded clones.

J: TRBJ1-2
size: -
V: TRBV28
length: 13
D: -
DNA: TGTGCCAGCAGTTTCCGCGGGAACTATGGCTACACCTTC
CDR3: CASSFRGNYGYTF

J: TRBJ1-6
size: few
V: TRBV25-1
length: 14
D: TRBD1
DNA: TGTGCCAGCAGTGTGACAGGGGCTAATTCACCCCTCCACTTT
CDR3: CASSVTGANSPLHF

J: TRBJ2-7
size: -
V: TRBV27
length: 14
D: TRBD2
DNA: TGTGCCAGCAGCCGTGGGACTACGTCCTACGAGCAGTACTTC
CDR3: CASSRGTTSYEQYF

J: TRBJ2-1
size: -
V: TRBV2
length: 15
D: -
DNA: TGTGCCAGCAGTGAAGGCGGAATCGGCTACAATGAGCAGTTCTTC
CDR3: CASSEGGIGYNEQFF

J: TRBJ2-7
size: once
V: TRBV13
length: 12
D: -
DNA: TGTGCCAGCAGCTCGCGGATTGGGGAGCAGTACTTC
CDR3: CASSSRIGEQYF

J: TRBJ2-2
size: -
V: TRBV6-6
length: 16
D: TRBD2
DNA: TGTGCCAGCAGTCAGATAGCGGGACTGAACACCGGGGAGCTGTTTTTT
CDR3: CASSQIAGLNTGELFF

J: TRBJ2-5
size: once
V: TRBV28
length: 12
D: TRBD2
DNA: TGTGCCACCCGGGAGGGGACCCGGACCCAGTACTTC
CDR3: CATREGTRTQYF

J: TRBJ1-1
size: -
V: TRBV6-5
length: 14
D: -
DNA: TGTGCCAGCAGTTACGGTGAGGGTGATGTTGAAGCTTTCTTT
CDR3: CASSYGEGDVEAFF

J: TRBJ2-7
size: -
V: TRBV28
length: 13
D: TRBD2
DNA: TGTGCCAGCAGACCCGGGACTAGCGGGATAGGGTACTTC
CDR3: CASRPGTSGIGYF

J: TRBJ1-1
size: -
V: TRBV5-8
length: 16
D: -
DNA: TGTGCCAGCAGCTTGGGAGGCCTAAGTACGAACACTGAAGCTTTCTTT
CDR3: CASSLGGLSTNTEAFF

J: TRBJ2-1
size: -
V: TRBV5-1
length: 15
D: TRBD1
DNA: TGCGCCAGCAGCTTGGCCAGGGGGCGACTCAATGAGCAGTTCTTC
CDR3: CASSLARGRLNEQFF

J: TRBJ2-1
size: -
V: TRBV9
length: 15
D: -
DNA: TGTGCCAGCAGCGTAGGCCAGGGAAACTACAATGAGCAGTTCTTC
CDR3: CASSVGQGNYNEQFF

J: TRBJ2-3
size: -
V: TRBV2
length: 15
D: TRBD2
DNA: TGTGCCAGCAGTGAAGGACTAGCGGGAGTGGATACGCAGTATTTT
CDR3: CASSEGLAGVDTQYF

J: TRBJ2-2
size: few
V: TRBV7-6
length: 16
D: TRBD2
DNA: TGTGCCAGCAGCTTAGTATCCGGGAGGGCCGGCGGGGAGCTGTTTTTT
CDR3: CASSLVSGRAGGELFF

J: TRBJ2-1
size: -
V: TRBV6-9
length: 20
D: TRBD2
DNA: TGTGCCAGCAGTTATCCTCCGACTAGCGGGAGGGAGGCATCCTACAATGAGCAGTTCTTC
CDR3: CASSYPPTSGREASYNEQFF

J: TRBJ2-3
size: -
V: TRBV28
length: 15
D: TRBD1
DNA: TGTGCCAGCAGTGCACAGGGGCGATATTCAGATACGCAGTATTTT
CDR3: CASSAQGRYSDTQYF

J: TRBJ2-7
size: -
V: TRBV28
length: 14
D: TRBD1
DNA: TGTGCCAGCACCCCGGGGACAGACTCCTACGAGCAGTACTTC
CDR3: CASTPGTDSYEQYF

J: TRBJ2-1
size: -
V: TRBV4-2
length: 15
D: -
DNA: TGTGCCAGCAGCCAAGATGCGGCTACCCACAATGAGCAGTTCTTC
CDR3: CASSQDAATHNEQFF

J: TRBJ2-6
size: -
V: TRBV19
length: 21
D: TRBD2
DNA: TGTGCCAGTAACCAATACGGAGGCACTAGCGGGAGAATCTCTGGGGCCAACGTCCTGACTTTC
CDR3: CASNQYGGTSGRISGANVLTF

J: TRBJ1-3
size: -
V: TRBV28
length: 12
D: TRBD1
DNA: TGTGCCGTGACAGGGACTGGAAACACCATATATTTT
CDR3: CAVTGTGNTIYF

J: TRBJ2-2
size: -
V: TRBV5-4
length: 16
D: TRBD2
DNA: TGTGCCAGCAGTCGTACCGGGACTAGCGTCACCGGGGAGCTGTTTTTT
CDR3: CASSRTGTSVTGELFF

J: TRBJ2-1
size: -
V: TRBV6-1
length: 16
D: TRBD2
DNA: TGTGCCAGCAGTGGGACCGGGACTAGCGATTACAATGAGCAGTTCTTC
CDR3: CASSGTGTSDYNEQFF

J: TRBJ2-7
size: -
V: TRBV28
length: 11
D: -
DNA: TGTGCCAGCAGCTTGCGCTACGAGCAGTACTTC
CDR3: CASSLRYEQYF